This T cell receptor beta chain is drawn from a study of blood T cell repertoires in COVID-19. Study information: Whether acute or convalescent, the COVID-19 samples came from the United States, Italy and Spain.

Germline V CDR1 and CDR2: SGHVS, FQNEAQ. Between the trimmed V and J ends, which lost 1 base and 1 base, there was a span of 8 bases. The CDR3 runs 15 residues. The method was immunoSEQ multiplex PCR; TCRdb's version includes in-frame clones alone and lacks a portion of them. The table has roughly 52,000 clones, around 90% seen once. This TCR was sampled from a human donor in a cohort sampled during active COVID-19. This chain links TRBV7-8 with TRBJ1-5; D not resolved. Sequenced sample: peripheral blood. The CDR3 reads CASSLEGGSNQPQHF. CDR3 DNA sequence: TGTGCCAGCAGCTTAGAGGGCGGGAGCAATCAGCCCCAGCATTTT.